The 2 T cell receptor beta chains below come from one sample, sequenced in a study of blood T cell repertoires in COVID-19. TCRdb keeps only in-frame clones here, not all; method: immunoSEQ multiplex PCR. The data contain roughly 230,000 clones, roughly 84% of them singletons. The specimen was peripheral blood. Receptor source: a woman aged 80 or over with acute or convalescent COVID-19.

This chain connects TRBV5-1 to TRBJ1-1; D gene uncertain. There are 15 residues in the CDR3. V shed 4 bases and J shed 4 bases, with 17 bases lying between them. In germline, CDR1 is SGHRS, CDR2 YFSETQ. CDR3 protein: CASSLLGNSGTEAFF. DNA for the CDR3: TGCGCCAGCAGCCTACTAGGGAATTCGGGCACTGAAGCTTTCTTT.

A word on this clone: The same CDR3 arises from other DNA sequences in this sample as well. This chain connects TRBV9 to TRBJ2-1; D may be TRBD1 (6 bases). Per the germline V gene, CDR1 is SGDLS and CDR2 is YYNGEE. V shed 0 bases and J shed 1 base, with 8 bases lying between them. The length of the CDR3 is 15 residues. CDR3 nucleotide sequence: TGTGCCAGCAGCGTAGGAGGGGGTTCCTACAATGAGCAGTTCTTC. Translated: CASSVGGGSYNEQFF. Filled out from reference TRBV9 and TRBJ2-1, the complete variable domain reads DSGVTQTPKHLITATGQRVTLRCSPRSGDLSVYWYQQSLDQGLQFLIQYYNGEERAKGNILERFSAQQFPDLHSELNLSSLELGDSALYFCASSVGGGSYNEQFFGPGTRLTVL.